This is a list of T cell receptor beta chains from one sample in a study of Ad26.COV2.S vaccination and SARS-CoV-2 variants. Generated by immunoSEQ multiplex PCR, the TCRdb table keeps only in-frame clones and is missing some. The sample lists about 480,000 clones, about 83% occurring once. Specimen: peripheral blood, collected in a trial of Ad26.COV2.S vaccine versus placebo. The receptor source for this set is a person aged 18-60 years who received the Ad26.COV2.S COVID-19 vaccine or a placebo. Both conserved end residues are part of each CDR3. Each record gives: CDR3 DNA, CDR3 protein, clone size, J gene, V gene, D gene. D genes are given only for firm matches. Not all rows give a size; the values are once, few, many and, for expanded clones, a class.

CDR3nt: TGCGCCAGCAGCCCGCGGACAGGGTTCGGCTACACCTTC
CDR3aa: CASSPRTGFGYTF
abundance: NA
j_gene: TRBJ1-2
v_gene: TRBV5-1
d_gene: TRBD1

CDR3nt: TGTGCCAGCAGCTCCGGGACAGGGGCAACTAATGAAAAACTGTTTTTT
CDR3aa: CASSSGTGATNEKLFF
abundance: NA
j_gene: TRBJ1-4
v_gene: TRBV7-2
d_gene: TRBD1

CDR3nt: TGTGCCAGCAGTCACCGCGGGGGCTATGGCTACACCTTC
CDR3aa: CASSHRGGYGYTF
abundance: NA
j_gene: TRBJ1-2
v_gene: TRBV27
d_gene: NA

CDR3nt: TGCGCCAGCGGTCATGGAGAGGGGGAGCTGTTTTTT
CDR3aa: CASGHGEGELFF
abundance: few
j_gene: TRBJ2-2
v_gene: TRBV5-1
d_gene: NA

CDR3nt: TGTGCCAGCAGTAGGACTAGCGGGAGCTCCTACAATGAGCAGTTCTTC
CDR3aa: CASSRTSGSSYNEQFF
abundance: NA
j_gene: TRBJ2-1
v_gene: TRBV28
d_gene: TRBD2

CDR3nt: TGCAGCGTTCGGACAGGGGGCGATTCACCCCTCCACTTT
CDR3aa: CSVRTGGDSPLHF
abundance: NA
j_gene: TRBJ1-6
v_gene: TRBV29-1
d_gene: TRBD1

CDR3nt: TGTGCCAGCAGCTCGGGGGGGCAGGGTCTCAGCAATCAGCCCCAGCATTTT
CDR3aa: CASSSGGQGLSNQPQHF
abundance: NA
j_gene: TRBJ1-5
v_gene: TRBV5-5
d_gene: NA

CDR3nt: TGTGCCACCTACGGGGGGGATCAGGGCCCCATATATTTT
CDR3aa: CATYGGDQGPIYF
abundance: NA
j_gene: TRBJ1-3
v_gene: TRBV15
d_gene: NA

CDR3nt: TGTGCCAGCAGCGTAGCGGGAGGAGGCAATGAGCAGTTCTTC
CDR3aa: CASSVAGGGNEQFF
abundance: NA
j_gene: TRBJ2-1
v_gene: TRBV9
d_gene: TRBD2

CDR3nt: TGCGCCAGCAGCCAAGGGCTAGCGAGCTCCTACGAGCAGTACTTC
CDR3aa: CASSQGLASSYEQYF
abundance: NA
j_gene: TRBJ2-7
v_gene: TRBV4-1
d_gene: NA

CDR3nt: TGTGCCAGCAGCACAACCGGGGCCAATGAGCAGTTCTTC
CDR3aa: CASSTTGANEQFF
abundance: NA
j_gene: TRBJ2-1
v_gene: TRBV12-3/TRBV12-4
d_gene: NA

CDR3nt: TGTGCCAGCAGCCCACAGGTGAACATTCAGTACTTC
CDR3aa: CASSPQVNIQYF
abundance: NA
j_gene: TRBJ2-4
v_gene: TRBV11-2
d_gene: NA

CDR3nt: TGCGCCAGCAGCTTGGAAGGGTCGATCTACGAGCAGTACTTC
CDR3aa: CASSLEGSIYEQYF
abundance: NA
j_gene: TRBJ2-7
v_gene: TRBV5-1
d_gene: NA

CDR3nt: TGTGCCAGCAGACCAACCGCCAGCGGAGTCTACGAGCAGTACTTC
CDR3aa: CASRPTASGVYEQYF
abundance: NA
j_gene: TRBJ2-7
v_gene: TRBV7-9
d_gene: NA

CDR3nt: TGTGCCACCGACGGCCAACAGGGGGCGGGTACCGGGGAGCTGTTTTTT
CDR3aa: CATDGQQGAGTGELFF
abundance: NA
j_gene: TRBJ2-2
v_gene: TRBV10-3
d_gene: TRBD1

CDR3nt: TGTGCCACCAGCCCCAGGGACGGAGGGGTGTCCACTGAAGCTTTCTTT
CDR3aa: CATSPRDGGVSTEAFF
abundance: NA
j_gene: TRBJ1-1
v_gene: TRBV15
d_gene: NA

CDR3nt: TGTGCCAGTAGTATAGATATAGATCAGCCCCAGCATTTT
CDR3aa: CASSIDIDQPQHF
abundance: once
j_gene: TRBJ1-5
v_gene: TRBV19
d_gene: NA

CDR3nt: TGTGCCTGGAGTCCCTGGTCGTTAGCGGGAGCGTACAATGAGCAGTTCTTC
CDR3aa: CAWSPWSLAGAYNEQFF
abundance: once
j_gene: TRBJ2-1
v_gene: TRBV30
d_gene: TRBD2

CDR3nt: TGTGCCAGCAGCCAGCTGCCCGGGACAGGAGACTACGAGCAGTACTTC
CDR3aa: CASSQLPGTGDYEQYF
abundance: NA
j_gene: TRBJ2-7
v_gene: TRBV27
d_gene: TRBD1

CDR3nt: TGTGCCACCAGTGATAAACCGGGACAGGGGGTGGGTGACTATGGCTACACCTTC
CDR3aa: CATSDKPGQGVGDYGYTF
abundance: NA
j_gene: TRBJ1-2
v_gene: TRBV24-1
d_gene: TRBD1

CDR3nt: TGTGCCAGCAGCTTAGCGCGGGGGCTGGGTGAAAAACTGTTTTTT
CDR3aa: CASSLARGLGEKLFF
abundance: NA
j_gene: TRBJ1-4
v_gene: TRBV7-6
d_gene: NA

CDR3nt: TGTGCCAGCAGCCCCGGCGACAGCCAGCTAGCTAACTATGGCTACACCTTC
CDR3aa: CASSPGDSQLANYGYTF
abundance: once
j_gene: TRBJ1-2
v_gene: TRBV9
d_gene: NA

CDR3nt: TGTGCCAGCAGTTACTCGATGGCGGGAGGTTCGGAGACCCAGTACTTC
CDR3aa: CASSYSMAGGSETQYF
abundance: NA
j_gene: TRBJ2-5
v_gene: TRBV6-5
d_gene: TRBD2

CDR3nt: TGCGCCAGCAGGCTGCCAGCCTCCTACGAGCAGTACTTC
CDR3aa: CASRLPASYEQYF
abundance: NA
j_gene: TRBJ2-7
v_gene: TRBV5-1
d_gene: NA

CDR3nt: TGTGCCAGCTCACTGGGTACTAGCGGGCAGAATGAGCAGTTCTTC
CDR3aa: CASSLGTSGQNEQFF
abundance: once
j_gene: TRBJ2-1
v_gene: TRBV18
d_gene: TRBD2

CDR3nt: TGCAGCGTTGGGGTAGCGGGGGGCCCCGGGGAGCTGTTTTTT
CDR3aa: CSVGVAGGPGELFF
abundance: NA
j_gene: TRBJ2-2
v_gene: TRBV29-1
d_gene: TRBD2

CDR3nt: TGTGCCAGCAGTCAGGGAAACACCATATATTTT
CDR3aa: CASSQGNTIYF
abundance: NA
j_gene: TRBJ1-3
v_gene: TRBV27
d_gene: NA

CDR3nt: TGTGCCAGCAGTCGGACAAGAAATCAGCCCCAGCATTTT
CDR3aa: CASSRTRNQPQHF
abundance: NA
j_gene: TRBJ1-5
v_gene: TRBV6-5
d_gene: NA

CDR3nt: TGTGCCAGCTCACCTGGACAGGGAAACATTCAGTACTTC
CDR3aa: CASSPGQGNIQYF
abundance: NA
j_gene: TRBJ2-4
v_gene: TRBV18
d_gene: TRBD1

CDR3nt: TGTGCCAGCAGTTACTCTAATAGCGGGAACACCGGGGAGCTGTTTTTT
CDR3aa: CASSYSNSGNTGELFF
abundance: NA
j_gene: TRBJ2-2
v_gene: TRBV6-2/TRBV6-3
d_gene: NA

CDR3nt: TGCGCCAGCAGTCCTAGCGCGACCTACGAGCAGTACTTC
CDR3aa: CASSPSATYEQYF
abundance: NA
j_gene: TRBJ2-7
v_gene: TRBV5-1
d_gene: NA

CDR3nt: TGTGCCAGCAGCTTGGATGGGTCCTACGAGCAGTACTTC
CDR3aa: CASSLDGSYEQYF
abundance: NA
j_gene: TRBJ2-7
v_gene: TRBV5-4
d_gene: NA

CDR3nt: TGTGCCAGCTCACCATCCCGGACGAACACCGGGGAGCTGTTTTTT
CDR3aa: CASSPSRTNTGELFF
abundance: NA
j_gene: TRBJ2-2
v_gene: TRBV18
d_gene: NA

CDR3nt: TGTGCCAGCAGCCAATTTCGGGGAACCAGCGGATTAGCGGGAGACGAGCAGTACTTC
CDR3aa: CASSQFRGTSGLAGDEQYF
abundance: NA
j_gene: TRBJ2-7
v_gene: TRBV3-1/TRBV3-2
d_gene: TRBD2

CDR3nt: TGTGCCACCAGCAGAGAGGTGAACACTGAAGCTTTCTTT
CDR3aa: CATSREVNTEAFF
abundance: NA
j_gene: TRBJ1-1
v_gene: TRBV15
d_gene: NA

CDR3nt: TGCAGCGTAAGAGTAGCGGGAGAGGGTGAGCAGTTCTTC
CDR3aa: CSVRVAGEGEQFF
abundance: NA
j_gene: TRBJ2-1
v_gene: TRBV29-1
d_gene: TRBD2

CDR3nt: TGTGCCACCAGCAGACGTAGCGGGCCGAGCACAGATACGCAGTATTTT
CDR3aa: CATSRRSGPSTDTQYF
abundance: once
j_gene: TRBJ2-3
v_gene: TRBV15
d_gene: TRBD2